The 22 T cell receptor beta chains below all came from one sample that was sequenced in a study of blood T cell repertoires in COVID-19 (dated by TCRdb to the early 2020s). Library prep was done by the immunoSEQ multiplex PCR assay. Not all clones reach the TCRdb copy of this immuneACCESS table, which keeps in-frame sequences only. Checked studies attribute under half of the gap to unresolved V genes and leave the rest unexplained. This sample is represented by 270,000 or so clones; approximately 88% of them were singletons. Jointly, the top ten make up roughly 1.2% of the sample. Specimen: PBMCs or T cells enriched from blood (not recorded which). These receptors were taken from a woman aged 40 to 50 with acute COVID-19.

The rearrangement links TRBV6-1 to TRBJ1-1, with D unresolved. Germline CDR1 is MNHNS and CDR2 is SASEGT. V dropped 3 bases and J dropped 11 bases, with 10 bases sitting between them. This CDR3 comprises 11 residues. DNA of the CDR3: TGTGCCAGCAGTGACAACTATGGGGCTTTCTTT. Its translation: CASSDNYGAFF.

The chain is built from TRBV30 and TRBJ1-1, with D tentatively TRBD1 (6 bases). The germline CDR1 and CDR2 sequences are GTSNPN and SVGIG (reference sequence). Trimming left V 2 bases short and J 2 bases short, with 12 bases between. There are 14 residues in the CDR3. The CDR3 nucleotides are TGTGCCTGGAGTCCCGGACAGTTTAACACTGAAGCTTTCTTT. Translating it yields CAWSPGQFNTEAFF. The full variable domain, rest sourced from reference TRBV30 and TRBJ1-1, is SQTIHQWPATLVQPVGSPLSLECTVEGTSNPNLYWYRQAAGRGLQLLFYSVGIGQISSEVPQNLSASRPQDRQFILSSKKLLLSDSGFYLCAWSPGQFNTEAFFGQGTRLTVV.

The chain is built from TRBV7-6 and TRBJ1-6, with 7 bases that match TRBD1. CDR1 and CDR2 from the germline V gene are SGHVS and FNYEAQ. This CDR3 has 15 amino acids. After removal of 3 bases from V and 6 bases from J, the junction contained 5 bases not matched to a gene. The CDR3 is CASSLGTDGNSPLHF. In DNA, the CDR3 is TGTGCCAGCAGCTTGGGGACAGACGGTAATTCACCCCTCCACTTT.

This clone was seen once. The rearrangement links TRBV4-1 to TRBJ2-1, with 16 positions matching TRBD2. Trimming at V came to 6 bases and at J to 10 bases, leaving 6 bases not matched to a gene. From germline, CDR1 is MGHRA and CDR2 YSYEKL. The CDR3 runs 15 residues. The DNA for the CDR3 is TGCGCCAGCAGGGGGACTAGCGGGAGGGGTCGGGAGCAGTTCTTC. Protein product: CASRGTSGRGREQFF.

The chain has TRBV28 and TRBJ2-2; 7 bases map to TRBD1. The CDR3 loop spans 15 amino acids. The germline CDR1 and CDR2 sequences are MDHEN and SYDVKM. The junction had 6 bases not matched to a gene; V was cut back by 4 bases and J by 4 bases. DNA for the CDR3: TGTGCCAGCAGTTCGCTTCACAGGGGCACCGGGGAGCTGTTTTTT. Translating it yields CASSSLHRGTGELFF.

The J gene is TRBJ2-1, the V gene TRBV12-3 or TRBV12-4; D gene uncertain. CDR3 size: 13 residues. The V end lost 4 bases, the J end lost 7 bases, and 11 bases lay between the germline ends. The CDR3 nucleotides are TGTGCCAGCAGTTCCGCGTTGAGGAATGAGCAGTTCTTC. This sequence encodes CASSSALRNEQFF.

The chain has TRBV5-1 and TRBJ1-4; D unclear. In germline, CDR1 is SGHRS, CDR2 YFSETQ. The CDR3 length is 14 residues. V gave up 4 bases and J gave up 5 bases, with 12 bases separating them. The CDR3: CASSQGRGNEKLFF. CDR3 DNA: TGCGCCAGCAGCCAAGGTCGAGGGAATGAAAAACTGTTTTTT.

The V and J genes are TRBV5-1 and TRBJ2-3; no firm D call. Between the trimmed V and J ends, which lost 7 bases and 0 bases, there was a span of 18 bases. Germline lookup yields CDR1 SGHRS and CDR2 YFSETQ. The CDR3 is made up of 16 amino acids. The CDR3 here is CASALPADTSTDTQYF. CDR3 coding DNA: TGCGCCAGCGCCCTCCCAGCAGACACTAGCACAGATACGCAGTATTTT.

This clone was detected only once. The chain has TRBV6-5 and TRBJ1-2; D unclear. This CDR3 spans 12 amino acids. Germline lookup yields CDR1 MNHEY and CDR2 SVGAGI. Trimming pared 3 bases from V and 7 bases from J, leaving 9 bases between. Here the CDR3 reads CASSYSGFGYTF. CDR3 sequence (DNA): TGTGCCAGCAGTTATTCGGGGTTTGGCTACACCTTC.

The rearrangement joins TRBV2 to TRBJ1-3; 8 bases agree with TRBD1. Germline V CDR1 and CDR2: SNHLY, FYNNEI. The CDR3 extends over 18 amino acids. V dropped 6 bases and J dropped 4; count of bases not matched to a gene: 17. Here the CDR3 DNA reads TGTGCCAGCAGGGGCTTACCTCGACAGGGGAAGAACGGAAACACCATATATTTT. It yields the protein CASRGLPRQGKNGNTIYF.

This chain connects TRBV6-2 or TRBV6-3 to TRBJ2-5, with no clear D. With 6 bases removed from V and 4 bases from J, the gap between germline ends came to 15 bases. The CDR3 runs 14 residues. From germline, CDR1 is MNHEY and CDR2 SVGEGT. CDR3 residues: CASSSPQYRETQYF. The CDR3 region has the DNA TGTGCCAGCAGCTCTCCCCAGTACCGAGAGACCCAGTACTTC.

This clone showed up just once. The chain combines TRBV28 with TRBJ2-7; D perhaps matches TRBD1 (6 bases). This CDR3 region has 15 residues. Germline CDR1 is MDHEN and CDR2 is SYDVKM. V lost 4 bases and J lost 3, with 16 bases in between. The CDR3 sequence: CASSSPMGARYEQYF. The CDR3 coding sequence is TGTGCCAGCAGTTCTCCGATGGGGGCCCGCTACGAGCAGTACTTC.

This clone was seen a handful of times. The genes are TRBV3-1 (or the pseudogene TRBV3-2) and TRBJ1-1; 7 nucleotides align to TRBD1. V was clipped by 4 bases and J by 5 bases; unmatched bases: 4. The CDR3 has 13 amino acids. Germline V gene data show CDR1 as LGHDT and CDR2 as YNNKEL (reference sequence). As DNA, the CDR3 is TGTGCCAGCAGCCTAAGACAGGGAACTGAAGCTTTCTTT. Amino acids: CASSLRQGTEAFF.

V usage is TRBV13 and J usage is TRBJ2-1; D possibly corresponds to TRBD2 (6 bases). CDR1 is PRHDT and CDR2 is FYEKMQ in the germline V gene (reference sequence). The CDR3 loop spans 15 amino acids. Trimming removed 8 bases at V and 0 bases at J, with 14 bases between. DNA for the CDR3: TGTGCCAGCCTCATCGGGGGAAGCTCCTACAATGAGCAGTTCTTC. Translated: CASLIGGSSYNEQFF. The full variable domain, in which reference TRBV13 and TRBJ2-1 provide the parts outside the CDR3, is AAGVIQSPRHLIKEKRETATLKCYPIPRHDTVYWYQQGPGQDPQFLISFYEKMQSDKGSIPDRFSAQQFSDYHSELNMSSLELGDSALYFCASLIGGSSYNEQFFGPGTRLTVL.

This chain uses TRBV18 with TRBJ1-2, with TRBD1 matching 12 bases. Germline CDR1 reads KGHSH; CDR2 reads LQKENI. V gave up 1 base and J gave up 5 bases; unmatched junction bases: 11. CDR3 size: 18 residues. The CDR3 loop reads CASSPQMGQGAGWYGYTF. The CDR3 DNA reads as TGTGCCAGCTCACCACAAATGGGACAGGGGGCAGGATGGTATGGCTACACCTTC.

The CDR3 DNA reads as TGCGCCAGCAGCTTACAGGGGAGGAAGACTGAAGCTTTCTTT. This encodes CASSLQGRKTEAFF. The chain couples TRBV5-1 to TRBJ1-1, with TRBD1 matching over 7 bases. Germline CDR1 reads SGHRS; CDR2 reads YFSETQ. The CDR3 covers 14 residues. With V trimmed by 2 bases and J by 5 bases, 6 bases remained unmatched.

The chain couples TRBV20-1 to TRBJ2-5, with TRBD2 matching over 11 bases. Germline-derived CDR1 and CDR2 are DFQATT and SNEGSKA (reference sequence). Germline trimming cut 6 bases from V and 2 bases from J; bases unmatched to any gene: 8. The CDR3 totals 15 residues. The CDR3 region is CSASIAGGPQETQYF. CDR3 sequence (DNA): TGCAGTGCGAGTATAGCGGGAGGGCCACAAGAGACCCAGTACTTC.

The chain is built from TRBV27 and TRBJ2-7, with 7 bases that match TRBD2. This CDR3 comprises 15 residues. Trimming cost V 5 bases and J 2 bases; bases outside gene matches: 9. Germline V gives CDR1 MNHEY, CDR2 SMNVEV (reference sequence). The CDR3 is CASSTGTIYPYEQYF. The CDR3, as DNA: TGTGCCAGCAGTACGGGGACTATCTATCCCTACGAGCAGTACTTC.

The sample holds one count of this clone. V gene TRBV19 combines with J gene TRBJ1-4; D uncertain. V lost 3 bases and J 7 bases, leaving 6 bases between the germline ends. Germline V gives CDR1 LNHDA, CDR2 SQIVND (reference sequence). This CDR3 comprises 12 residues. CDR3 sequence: CASSIVGEKLFF. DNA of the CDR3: TGTGCCAGTAGTATCGTCGGTGAAAAACTGTTTTTT.

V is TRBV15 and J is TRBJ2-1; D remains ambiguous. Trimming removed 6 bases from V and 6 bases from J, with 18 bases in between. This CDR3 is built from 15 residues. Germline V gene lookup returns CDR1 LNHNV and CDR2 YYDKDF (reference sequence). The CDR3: CATRISLSSLNEQFF. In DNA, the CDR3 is TGTGCCACCAGGATATCCCTCTCCTCACTCAATGAGCAGTTCTTC.

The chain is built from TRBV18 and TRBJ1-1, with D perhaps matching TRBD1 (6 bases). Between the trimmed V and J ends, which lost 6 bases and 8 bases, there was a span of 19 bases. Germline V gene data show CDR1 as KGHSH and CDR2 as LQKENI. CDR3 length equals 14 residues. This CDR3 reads CASSPNGEGGEAFF. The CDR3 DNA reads TGTGCCAGCTCCCCAAACGGGGAGGGGGGAGAAGCTTTCTTT.

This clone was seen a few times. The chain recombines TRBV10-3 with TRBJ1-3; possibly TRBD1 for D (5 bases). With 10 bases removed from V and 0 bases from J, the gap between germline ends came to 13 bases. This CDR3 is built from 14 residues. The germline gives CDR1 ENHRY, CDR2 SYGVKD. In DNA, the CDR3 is TGTGCCAGTCAGGGCAGTAGCTCTGGAAACACCATATATTTT. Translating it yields CASQGSSSGNTIYF.